The clone carrying this TCR beta chain was observed once. The antigen is not known. Autoimmune disease history or systemic immunosuppression meant exclusion. This entry is derived from a study of OX40 agonist ivuxolimab in advanced cancers. Germline lookup yields CDR1 MNHNS and CDR2 SASEGT. V lost 3 bases, J lost 1 base, and 3 bases stayed unmatched. This CDR3 has 16 residues. TCRdb keeps only in-frame clones here, not all; method: immunoSEQ multiplex PCR. The table lists about 130,000 clones, 75% to 95% of them singletons. Points from the study as a whole: Dosing at 0.1 to 3.0 mg/kg was accompanied by clonal expansion of CD4+ and CD8+ blood T cells by week 6. Partly responding patients at 0.1-3.0 mg/kg showed some of the smallest clonal expansion.

V gene TRBV6-1 combines with J gene TRBJ2-2; 9 bases are shared with TRBD1. Sample: CD4+ or CD8+ T cells sorted from blood, taken in a trial of the OX40 agonist ivuxolimab. The TCR sequence derives from an adult with an advanced solid tumor such as melanoma, head and neck, liver or kidney cancer. CDR3 nucleotide sequence: TGTGCCAGCAGTGATGGGGGACAGGGGAACACCGGGGAGCTGTTTTTT. Translation gives CASSDGGQGNTGELFF.